These 8 T cell receptor beta chains came from one sample sequenced in a study of vaccination effects on CD4 cells after COVID-19. Sequencing was performed with immunoSEQ multiplex PCR; in TCRdb, only in-frame clones are kept and a portion is missing. There are tens of thousands of clones in the sample; roughly 80% occur only once, and less than 20% lies in the top ten. No antigen is known for these receptors. Before sequencing, viral peptide pools were used by the ViraFEST assay to expand antigen-specific CD4+ T cells. The culture ran for roughly ten days before CD4+ T cells were isolated. The healthy vaccine recipients, who had no prior SARS-CoV-2 infection, showed negative nucleocapsid antibodies. Here the sequenced sample was CD4+ T cells from PBMCs cultured with HCoV-NL63 spike peptides, taken before COVID-19 vaccination. Receptor source: a human donor who received a COVID-19 vaccine.

The chain has TRBV4-1 and TRBJ1-1; a weak D match, TRBD1 (6 bases). Germline V gives CDR1 MGHRA, CDR2 YSYEKL. This CDR3 comprises 13 residues. V lost 4 bases and J lost 4, with 10 bases in between. DNA for the CDR3: TGCGCCAGCAGCCTTGCGGGGGCCACTGAAGCTTTCTTT. Its protein is CASSLAGATEAFF.

J is TRBJ1-1 and V is TRBV2; D may be TRBD1 (5 bases). The CDR3 has 14 amino acids. Germline V gives CDR1 SNHLY, CDR2 FYNNEI. Between the trimmed V and J ends, which lost 4 bases and 3 bases, there was a span of 12 bases. Written as DNA, the CDR3 is TGTGCCAGCAGTGTGGCGCGGGGGGACACTGAAGCTTTCTTT. Its protein is CASSVARGDTEAFF.

The chain employs TRBV5-1 and TRBJ2-1, with 15 positions matching TRBD2. The CDR3 runs to 15 residues. The germline V gene encodes CDR1 SGHRS and CDR2 YFSETQ. V was pared by 7 bases and J by 6 bases, with 5 bases of the junction left unmatched. Written as DNA, the CDR3 is TGCGCCAGCTCAAGGACTAGCGGGAGGGCCAATGAGCAGTTCTTC. Protein: CASSRTSGRANEQFF.

The J gene is TRBJ2-2, the V gene TRBV10-3; TRBD1 is a possible D gene (6 bases). V was clipped by 4 bases and J by 3 bases, with 9 bases between them. CDR3 size: 14 residues. Germline loops: CDR1 ENHRY, CDR2 SYGVKD. CDR3 region: CAISGAGDTGELFF. The CDR3 nucleotides read TGTGCCATCAGTGGGGCAGGGGACACCGGGGAGCTGTTTTTT.

This clone showed up just a few times. This sequence joins TRBV7-9 and TRBJ2-2, with 12 bases fitting TRBD1. The CDR3 consists of 15 residues. V gave up 5 bases and J gave up 4 bases; unmatched junction bases: 2. Germline lookup yields CDR1 SEHNR and CDR2 FQNEAQ (reference sequence). This CDR3 is CASSRDRGRTGELFF. The CDR3 bases are TGTGCCAGCAGCCGGGACAGGGGGCGCACCGGGGAGCTGTTTTTT. Using reference TRBV7-9 and TRBJ2-2 for the parts outside the CDR3, the full variable domain is DTGVSQNPRHKITKRGQNVTFRCDPISEHNRLYWYRQTLGQGPEFLTYFQNEAQLEKSRLLSDRFSAERPKGSFSTLEIQRTEQGDSAMYLCASSRDRGRTGELFFGEGSRLTVL.

The J gene is TRBJ2-5, the V gene TRBV9; the D gene is possibly TRBD2 (5 bases). This CDR3 has 16 amino acids. CDR1 SGDLS and CDR2 YYNGEE come from the germline V gene. The ends were cut back, 2 bases at V and 3 bases at J, with 17 bases in the middle. The CDR3: CASSVQPARGKETQYF. CDR3 in DNA: TGTGCCAGCAGCGTCCAACCGGCGAGAGGGAAAGAGACCCAGTACTTC. Based on the CDR3 plus reference TRBV9 and TRBJ2-5, the full variable domain is DSGVTQTPKHLITATGQRVTLRCSPRSGDLSVYWYQQSLDQGLQFLIQYYNGEERAKGNILERFSAQQFPDLHSELNLSSLELGDSALYFCASSVQPARGKETQYFGPGTRLLVL.

The chain links TRBV20-1 to TRBJ2-1; 7 nucleotides line up with TRBD2. After removal of 1 base from V and 13 bases from J, the junction contained 4 bases not matched to a gene. The CDR3 spans 11 residues. CDR1 is DFQATT, CDR2 SNEGSKA, per germline (reference sequence). This chain's CDR3 is CSARGIAGQFF. DNA for the CDR3: TGCAGTGCTAGAGGAATAGCGGGCCAGTTCTTC.

The chain carries TRBV6-1 and TRBJ2-7; maybe TRBD2 (5 bases). Per the germline V gene, CDR1 is MNHNS and CDR2 is SASEGT. The CDR3 contains 16 residues. Trimming left V 2 bases short and J 0 bases short, with 14 bases between. Here the CDR3 reads CASSEPRVGHSYEQYF. Written as DNA, the CDR3 is TGTGCCAGCAGTGAACCGAGGGTTGGGCACTCCTACGAGCAGTACTTC.